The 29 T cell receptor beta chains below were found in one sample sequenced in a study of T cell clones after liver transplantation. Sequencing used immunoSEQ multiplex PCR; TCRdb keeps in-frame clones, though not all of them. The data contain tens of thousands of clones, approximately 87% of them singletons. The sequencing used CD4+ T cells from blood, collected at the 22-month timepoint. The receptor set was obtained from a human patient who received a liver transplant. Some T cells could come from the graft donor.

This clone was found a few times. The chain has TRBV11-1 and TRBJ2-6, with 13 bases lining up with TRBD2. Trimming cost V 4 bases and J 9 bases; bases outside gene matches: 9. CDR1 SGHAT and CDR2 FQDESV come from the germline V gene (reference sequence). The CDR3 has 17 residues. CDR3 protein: CASSSGTSGKSVNVLTF. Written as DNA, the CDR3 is TGTGCCAGCAGCTCCGGGACTAGCGGGAAATCAGTCAACGTCCTGACTTTC.

The CDR3 nucleotides read TGTGCCAGCAGCTTAATGGGGCGGGACGGCAATGAGCAGTTCTTC. Translating it yields CASSLMGRDGNEQFF. This chain connects TRBV7-3 to TRBJ2-1; TRBD2 might be the D (6 bases). Germline CDR1 is SGHTA and CDR2 is FQGTGA. The V end lost 1 base, the J end lost 6 bases, and 13 bases lay between the germline ends. The CDR3 has 15 amino acids.

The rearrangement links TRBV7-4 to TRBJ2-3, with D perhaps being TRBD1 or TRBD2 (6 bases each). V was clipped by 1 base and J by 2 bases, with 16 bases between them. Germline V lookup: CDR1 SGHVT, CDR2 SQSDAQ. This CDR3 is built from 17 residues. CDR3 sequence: CASSLVGGRPHTDTQYF. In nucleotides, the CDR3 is TGTGCCAGCAGCTTAGTTGGGGGGCGACCCCACACAGATACGCAGTATTTT.

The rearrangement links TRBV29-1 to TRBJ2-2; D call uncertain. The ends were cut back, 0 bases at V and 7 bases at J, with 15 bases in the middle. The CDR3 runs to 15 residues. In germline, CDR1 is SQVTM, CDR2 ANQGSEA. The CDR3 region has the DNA TGCAGCGTTGAAGAGTCGAAGGGATTGGGCGGGGAGCTGTTTTTT. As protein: CSVEESKGLGGELFF.

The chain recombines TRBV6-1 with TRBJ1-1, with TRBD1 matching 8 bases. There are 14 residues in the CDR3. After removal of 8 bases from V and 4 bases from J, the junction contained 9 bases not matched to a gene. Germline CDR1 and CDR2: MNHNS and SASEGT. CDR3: CASVRTGLSTEAFF. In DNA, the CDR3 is TGTGCCAGCGTGAGGACAGGGCTGTCCACTGAAGCTTTCTTT.

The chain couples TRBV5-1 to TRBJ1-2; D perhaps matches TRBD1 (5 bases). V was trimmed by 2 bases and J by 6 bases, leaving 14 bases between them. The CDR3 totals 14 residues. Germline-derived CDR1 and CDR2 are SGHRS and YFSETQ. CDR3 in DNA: TGCGCCAGCAGCTTTCCCTCTGACAGCCATGGCTACACCTTC. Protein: CASSFPSDSHGYTF. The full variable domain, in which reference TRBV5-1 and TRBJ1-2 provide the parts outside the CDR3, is KAGVTQTPRYLIKTRGQQVTLSCSPISGHRSVSWYQQTPGQGLQFLFEYFSETQRNKGNFPGRFSGRQFSNSRSEMNVSTLELGDSALYLCASSFPSDSHGYTFGSGTRLTVV.

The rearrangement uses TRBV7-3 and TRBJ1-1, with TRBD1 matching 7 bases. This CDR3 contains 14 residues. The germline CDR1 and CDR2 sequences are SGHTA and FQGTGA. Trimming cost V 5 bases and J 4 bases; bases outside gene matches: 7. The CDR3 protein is CASSRQGVSTEAFF. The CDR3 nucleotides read TGTGCCAGCAGCAGACAGGGAGTGAGCACTGAAGCTTTCTTT.

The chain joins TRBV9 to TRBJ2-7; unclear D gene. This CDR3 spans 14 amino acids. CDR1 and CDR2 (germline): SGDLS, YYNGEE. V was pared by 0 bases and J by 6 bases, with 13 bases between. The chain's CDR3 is CASSVGAEVSEQYF. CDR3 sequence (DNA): TGTGCCAGCAGCGTAGGGGCAGAGGTCTCCGAGCAGTACTTC.

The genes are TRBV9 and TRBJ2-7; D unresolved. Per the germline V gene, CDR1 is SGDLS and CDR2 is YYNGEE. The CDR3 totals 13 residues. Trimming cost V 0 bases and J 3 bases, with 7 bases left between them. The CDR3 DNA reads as TGTGCCAGCAGCGTAGGGCCAGACTACGAGCAGTACTTC. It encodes CASSVGPDYEQYF.

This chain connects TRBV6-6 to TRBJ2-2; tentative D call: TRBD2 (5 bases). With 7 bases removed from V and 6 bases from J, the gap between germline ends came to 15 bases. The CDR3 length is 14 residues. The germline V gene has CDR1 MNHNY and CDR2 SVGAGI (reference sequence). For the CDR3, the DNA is TGTGCCAGCAAGCGGACCAGCGGATCCGGGGAGCTGTTTTTT. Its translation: CASKRTSGSGELFF.

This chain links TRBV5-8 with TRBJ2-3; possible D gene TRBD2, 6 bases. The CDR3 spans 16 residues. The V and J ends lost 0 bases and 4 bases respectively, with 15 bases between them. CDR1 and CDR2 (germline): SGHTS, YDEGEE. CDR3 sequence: CASSLGLGGSADTQYF. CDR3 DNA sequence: TGTGCCAGCAGCTTGGGGCTTGGGGGGTCGGCAGATACGCAGTATTTT.

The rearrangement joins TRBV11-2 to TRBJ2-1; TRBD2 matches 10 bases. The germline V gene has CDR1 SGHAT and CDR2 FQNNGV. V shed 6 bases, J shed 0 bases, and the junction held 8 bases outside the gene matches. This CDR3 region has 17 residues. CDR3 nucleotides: TGTGCCAGCAGTCCTCAGCGGGGGGGTATCTCCTACAATGAGCAGTTCTTC. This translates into CASSPQRGGISYNEQFF.

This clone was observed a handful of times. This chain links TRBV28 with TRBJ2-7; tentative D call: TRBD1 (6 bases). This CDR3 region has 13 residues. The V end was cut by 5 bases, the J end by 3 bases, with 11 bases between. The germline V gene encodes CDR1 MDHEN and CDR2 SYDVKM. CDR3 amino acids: CASSLTGYYEQYF. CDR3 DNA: TGTGCCAGCAGTCTGACAGGCTACTACGAGCAGTACTTC.

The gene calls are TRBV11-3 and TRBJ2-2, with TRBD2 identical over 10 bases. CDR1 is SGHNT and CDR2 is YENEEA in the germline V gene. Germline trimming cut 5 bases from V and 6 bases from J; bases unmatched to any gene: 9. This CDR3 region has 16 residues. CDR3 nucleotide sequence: TGTGCCAGCAGCAAGTCGGGACTAGCGAGTTCCGGGGAGCTGTTTTTT. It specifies CASSKSGLASSGELFF.

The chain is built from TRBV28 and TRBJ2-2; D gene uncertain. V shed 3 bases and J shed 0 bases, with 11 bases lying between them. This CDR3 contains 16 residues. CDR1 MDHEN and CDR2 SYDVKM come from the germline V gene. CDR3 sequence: CASSFLYTSNTGELFF. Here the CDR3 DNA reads TGTGCCAGCAGTTTTTTATACACCTCGAACACCGGGGAGCTGTTTTTT.

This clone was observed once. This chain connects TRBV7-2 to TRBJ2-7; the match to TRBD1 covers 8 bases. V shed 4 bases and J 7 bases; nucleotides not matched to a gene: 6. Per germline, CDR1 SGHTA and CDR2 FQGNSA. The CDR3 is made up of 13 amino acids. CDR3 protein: CASSYDRGGEQYF. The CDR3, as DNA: TGTGCCAGCAGCTACGACAGGGGTGGAGAGCAGTACTTC.

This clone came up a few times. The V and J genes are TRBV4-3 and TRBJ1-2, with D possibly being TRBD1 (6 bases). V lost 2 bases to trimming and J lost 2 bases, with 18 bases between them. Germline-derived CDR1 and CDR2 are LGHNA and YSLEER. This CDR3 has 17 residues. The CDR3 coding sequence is TGCGCCAGCAGCCAACAAGTTGCGGGGGGCGGAAACTATGGCTACACCTTC. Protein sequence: CASSQQVAGGGNYGYTF.

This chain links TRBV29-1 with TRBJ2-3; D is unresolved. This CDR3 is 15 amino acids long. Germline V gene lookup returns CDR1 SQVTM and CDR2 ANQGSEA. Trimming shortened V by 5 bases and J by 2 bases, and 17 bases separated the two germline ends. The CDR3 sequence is CSVPQTWGNTDTQYF. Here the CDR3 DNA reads TGCAGCGTTCCTCAGACGTGGGGTAACACAGATACGCAGTATTTT.

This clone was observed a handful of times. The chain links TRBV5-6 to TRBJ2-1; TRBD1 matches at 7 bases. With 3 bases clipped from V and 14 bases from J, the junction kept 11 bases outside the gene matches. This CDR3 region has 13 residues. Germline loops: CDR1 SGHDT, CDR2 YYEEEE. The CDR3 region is CASSSHDRDGEFF. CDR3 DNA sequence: TGTGCCAGCAGCTCGCACGACAGGGATGGGGAGTTCTTC.

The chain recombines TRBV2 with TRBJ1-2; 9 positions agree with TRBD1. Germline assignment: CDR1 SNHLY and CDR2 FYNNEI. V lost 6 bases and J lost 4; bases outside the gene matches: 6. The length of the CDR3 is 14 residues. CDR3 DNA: TGTGCCAGCAGCGCCGGGACAGGGAGCTATGGCTACACCTTC. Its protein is CASSAGTGSYGYTF.

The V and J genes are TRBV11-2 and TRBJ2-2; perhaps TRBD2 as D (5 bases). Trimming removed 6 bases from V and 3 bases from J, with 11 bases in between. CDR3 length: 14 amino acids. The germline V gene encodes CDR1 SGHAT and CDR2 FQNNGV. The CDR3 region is CASSLARHTGELFF. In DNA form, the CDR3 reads TGTGCCAGCAGTCTAGCCCGCCACACCGGGGAGCTGTTTTTT.

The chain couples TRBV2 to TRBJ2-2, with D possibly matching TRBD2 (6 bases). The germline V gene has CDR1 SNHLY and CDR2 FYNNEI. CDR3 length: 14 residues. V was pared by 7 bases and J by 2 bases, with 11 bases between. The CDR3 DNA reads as TGTGCCAGCAAGCCGGAGGGCAACACCGGGGAGCTGTTTTTT. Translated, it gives CASKPEGNTGELFF.

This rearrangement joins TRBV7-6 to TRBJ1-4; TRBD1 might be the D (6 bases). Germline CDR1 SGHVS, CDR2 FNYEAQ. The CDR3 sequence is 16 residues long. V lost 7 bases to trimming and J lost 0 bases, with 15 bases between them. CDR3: CASKVGQQTTNEKLFF. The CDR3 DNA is TGTGCCAGCAAGGTCGGACAGCAAACAACTAATGAAAAACTGTTTTTT. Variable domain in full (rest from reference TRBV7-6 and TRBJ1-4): GAGVSQSPRYKVTKRGQDVALRCDPISGHVSLYWYRQALGQGPEFLTYFNYEAQQDKSGLPNDRFSAERPEGSISTLTIQRTEQRDSAMYRCASKVGQQTTNEKLFFGSGTQLSVL.

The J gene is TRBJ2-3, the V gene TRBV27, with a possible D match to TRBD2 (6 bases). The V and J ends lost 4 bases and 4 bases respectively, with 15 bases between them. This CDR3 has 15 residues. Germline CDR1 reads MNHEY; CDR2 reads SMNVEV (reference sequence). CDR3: CASSSASVTSDTQYF. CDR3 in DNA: TGTGCCAGCAGTTCAGCTAGCGTAACCTCAGATACGCAGTATTTT.

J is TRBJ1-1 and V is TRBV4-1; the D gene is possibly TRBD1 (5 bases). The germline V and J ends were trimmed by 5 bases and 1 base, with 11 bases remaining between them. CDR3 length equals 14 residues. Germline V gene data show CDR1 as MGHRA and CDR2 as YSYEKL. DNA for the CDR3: TGCGCCAGCAGCATCAGGGCGGGGAACACTGAAGCTTTCTTT. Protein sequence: CASSIRAGNTEAFF.

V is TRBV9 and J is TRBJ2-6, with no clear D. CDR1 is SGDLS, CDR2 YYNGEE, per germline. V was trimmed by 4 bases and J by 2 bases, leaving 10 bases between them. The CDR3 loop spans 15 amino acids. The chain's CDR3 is CASSPRVAGANVLTF. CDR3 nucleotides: TGTGCCAGCAGCCCTAGGGTAGCTGGGGCCAACGTCCTGACTTTC.

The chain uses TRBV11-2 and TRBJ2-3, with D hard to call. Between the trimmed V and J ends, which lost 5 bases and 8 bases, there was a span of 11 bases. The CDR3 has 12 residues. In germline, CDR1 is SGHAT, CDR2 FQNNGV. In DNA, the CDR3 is TGTGCCAGCAGCGCCGGGTCAGTTACGCAGTATTTT. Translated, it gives CASSAGSVTQYF.

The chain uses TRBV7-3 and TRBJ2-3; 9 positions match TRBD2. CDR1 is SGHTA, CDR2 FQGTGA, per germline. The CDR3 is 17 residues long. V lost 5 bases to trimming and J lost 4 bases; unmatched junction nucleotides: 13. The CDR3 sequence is CASSPIGGAGGSDTQYF. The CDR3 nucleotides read TGTGCCAGCAGCCCAATAGGTGGAGCGGGAGGATCAGATACGCAGTATTTT. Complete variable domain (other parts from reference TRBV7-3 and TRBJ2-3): GAGVSQTPSNKVTEKGKYVELRCDPISGHTALYWYRQSLGQGPEFLIYFQGTGAADDSGLPNDRFFAVRPEGSVSTLKIQRTERGDSAVYLCASSPIGGAGGSDTQYFGPGTRLTVL.

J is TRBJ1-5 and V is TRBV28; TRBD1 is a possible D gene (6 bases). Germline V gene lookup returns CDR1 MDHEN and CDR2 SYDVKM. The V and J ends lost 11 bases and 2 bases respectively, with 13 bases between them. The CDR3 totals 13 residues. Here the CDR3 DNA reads TGTGCCTCAAAGGGGGAAGGCAATCAGCCCCAGCATTTT. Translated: CASKGEGNQPQHF.